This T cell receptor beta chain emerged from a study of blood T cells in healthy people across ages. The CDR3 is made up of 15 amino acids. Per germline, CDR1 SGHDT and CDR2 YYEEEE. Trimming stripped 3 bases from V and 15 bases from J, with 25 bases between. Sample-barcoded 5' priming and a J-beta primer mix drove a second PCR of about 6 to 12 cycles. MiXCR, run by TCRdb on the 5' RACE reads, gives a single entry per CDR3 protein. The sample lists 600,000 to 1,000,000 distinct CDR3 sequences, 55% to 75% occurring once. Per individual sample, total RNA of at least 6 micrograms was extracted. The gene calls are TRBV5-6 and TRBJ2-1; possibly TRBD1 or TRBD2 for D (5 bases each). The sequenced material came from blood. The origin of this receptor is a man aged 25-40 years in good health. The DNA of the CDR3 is TGTGCCAGCAGCTCCGCCCCCGAGGGGACCTTCGGGCGGTTCTTC. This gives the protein CASSSAPEGTFGRFF. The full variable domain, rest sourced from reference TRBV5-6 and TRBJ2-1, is DAGVTQSPTHLIKTRGQQVTLRCSPKSGHDTVSWYQQALGQGPQFIFQYYEEEERQRGNFPDRFSGHQFPNYSSELNVNALLLGDSALYLCASSSAPEGTFGRFFGPGTRLTVL.